The 9 T cell receptor beta chains presented below share a single source sample, sequenced in a study of T cells in Graves' hyperthyroidism and ophthalmopathy. Template material for amplifying TCR beta CDR3 regions consisted of RNA transcripts. RT-PCR in the first round (using the HTBI primer set) targeted the TCR CDR3. MiXCR, applied by TCRdb to the multiplex PCR reads, yields one record per CDR3 protein. The table records 300,000 to 450,000 distinct CDR3 sequences, under 15% of them present only once. Sequenced input: blood. The receptors come from a woman aged 25 to 39 with Graves' hyperthyroidism.

This rearrangement joins TRBV18 to TRBJ1-4; D unclear. The CDR3 is 13 residues long. The V gene's germline CDR1 is KGHSH and CDR2 LQKENI. Trimming stripped 2 bases from V and 8 bases from J, with 9 bases between. For the CDR3, the DNA is TGTGCCAGCTCACCAAGTTCTATCGAAAAACTGTTTTTT. It is translated as CASSPSSIEKLFF.

This clonotype has only a few counts. DNA of the CDR3: TGTGCCAGCGGTTCACAGGGGGCGCAAAATTCACCCCTCCACTTT. This encodes CASGSQGAQNSPLHF. The chain carries TRBV6-5 and TRBJ1-6; TRBD1 aligns across 9 bases. V shed 8 bases, J shed 7 bases, and the junction held 9 bases outside the gene matches. This CDR3 contains 15 residues. CDR1 and CDR2 from the germline V gene are MNHEY and SVGAGI.

This clonotype has more than one count but fewer than ten. The chain uses TRBV11-2 and TRBJ1-1; TRBD1 matches 10 bases. The CDR3 contains 15 residues. Trimming took 4 bases from V and 5 from J; bases not matched to a gene: 7. Germline CDR1 and CDR2: SGHAT and FQNNGV. The CDR3 loop reads CASSSTGGAGTEAFF. CDR3 sequence (DNA): TGTGCCAGCAGCTCGACAGGGGGCGCGGGGACTGAAGCTTTCTTT.

V usage is TRBV4-1 and J usage is TRBJ1-3, with TRBD1 identical over 8 bases. The V gene end was trimmed by 0 bases and the J gene end by 3 bases; junction bases not matched to a gene: 13. This CDR3 has 19 residues. Germline lookup yields CDR1 MGHRA and CDR2 YSYEKL. CDR3 sequence: CASSQDPLRQGMGGNTIYF. CDR3 in DNA: TGCGCCAGCAGCCAAGACCCCCTAAGACAGGGGATGGGTGGAAACACCATATATTTT.

This clonotype was counted only a few times. V is TRBV27 and J is TRBJ2-5; D gene ambiguous. The CDR3 sequence is 14 residues long. Germline V gene lookup returns CDR1 MNHEY and CDR2 SMNVEV (reference sequence). Trimming removed 2 bases from V and 4 bases from J, with 11 bases in between. DNA of the CDR3: TGTGCCAGCAGTTTAGCCCCAGTTCTAGAGACCCAGTACTTC. It is translated as CASSLAPVLETQYF.

In this sample, this clonotype turned up a few times. The CDR3 coding sequence is TGTGCCAGCAGAGGCTATCGACAGGGTAGCTATGGCTACACCTTC. Translation: CASRGYRQGSYGYTF. The rearrangement joins TRBV27 to TRBJ1-2, with 7 bases fitting TRBD1. The CDR3 extends over 15 amino acids. V lost 6 bases and J lost 4; bases outside the gene matches: 11. Germline V gives CDR1 MNHEY, CDR2 SMNVEV (reference sequence).

The chain links TRBV6-1 to TRBJ2-7, with D unresolved. The CDR3 has 15 amino acids. Trimming pared 6 bases from V and 6 bases from J, leaving 21 bases between. The germline CDR1 and CDR2 sequences are MNHNS and SASEGT. CDR3 sequence (DNA): TGTGCCAGCAGCTCCGATGGGCCGAGGAAGGGCGAGCAGTACTTC. It encodes CASSSDGPRKGEQYF.

This chain uses TRBV29-1 with TRBJ2-7; 12 bases agree with TRBD1. The CDR3 runs to 13 residues. V trimming: 6 bases; J trimming: 6 bases; junction bases outside the gene matches: 6. Germline V lookup: CDR1 SQVTM, CDR2 ANQGSEA. As DNA, the CDR3 is TGCAGCGTGGCGGGACAGGGGGCAAGCGAGCAGTACTTC. It codes for CSVAGQGASEQYF.

This clonotype was seen ten or more times. The V gene is TRBV12-3 or TRBV12-4, the J gene TRBJ2-3; TRBD2 matches 7 bases. This CDR3 spans 16 amino acids. V was clipped by 2 bases and J by 0 bases; unmatched bases: 5. CDR3 nucleotides: TGTGCCAGCAGTTTACGTCCAGCGGGAAGCACAGATACGCAGTATTTT. It yields the protein CASSLRPAGSTDTQYF.